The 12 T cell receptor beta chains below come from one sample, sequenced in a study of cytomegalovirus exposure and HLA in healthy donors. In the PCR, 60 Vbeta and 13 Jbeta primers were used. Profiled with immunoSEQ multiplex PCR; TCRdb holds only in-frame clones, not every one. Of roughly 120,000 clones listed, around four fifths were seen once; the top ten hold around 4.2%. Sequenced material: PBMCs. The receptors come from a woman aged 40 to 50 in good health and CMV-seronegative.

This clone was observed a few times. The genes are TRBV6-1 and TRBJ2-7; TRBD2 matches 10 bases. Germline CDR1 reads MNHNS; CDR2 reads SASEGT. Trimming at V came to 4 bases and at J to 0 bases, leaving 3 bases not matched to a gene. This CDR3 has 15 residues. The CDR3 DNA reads TGTGCCAGCAGTGCAGCGGGGGGGAACTCCTACGAGCAGTACTTC. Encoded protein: CASSAAGGNSYEQYF.

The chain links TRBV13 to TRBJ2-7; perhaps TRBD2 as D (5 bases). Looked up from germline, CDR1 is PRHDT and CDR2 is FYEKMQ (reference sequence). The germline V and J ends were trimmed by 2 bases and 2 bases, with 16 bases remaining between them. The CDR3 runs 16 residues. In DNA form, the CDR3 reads TGTGCCAGCAGCTTAACGCGCGGGTTCCTCACCTACGAGCAGTACTTC. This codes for CASSLTRGFLTYEQYF.

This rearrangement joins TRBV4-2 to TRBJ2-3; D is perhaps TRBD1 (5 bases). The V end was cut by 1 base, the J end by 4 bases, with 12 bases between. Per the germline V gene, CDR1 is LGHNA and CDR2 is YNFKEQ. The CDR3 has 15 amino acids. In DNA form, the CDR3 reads TGTGCCAGCAGCCAAGTCGAAGGGGCAGCAGATACGCAGTATTTT. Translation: CASSQVEGAADTQYF.

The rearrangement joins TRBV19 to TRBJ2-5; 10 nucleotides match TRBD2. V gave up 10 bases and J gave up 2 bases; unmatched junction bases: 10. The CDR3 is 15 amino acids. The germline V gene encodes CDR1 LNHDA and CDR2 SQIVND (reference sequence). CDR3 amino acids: CATRATSGTQETQYF. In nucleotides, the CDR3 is TGTGCCACCCGGGCTACTAGCGGGACGCAAGAGACCCAGTACTTC.

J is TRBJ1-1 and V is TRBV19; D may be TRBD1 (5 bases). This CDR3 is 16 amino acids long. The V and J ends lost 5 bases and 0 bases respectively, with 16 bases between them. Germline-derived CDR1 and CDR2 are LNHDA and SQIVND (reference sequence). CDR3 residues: CASSVGSGALNTEAFF. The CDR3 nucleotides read TGTGCCAGTAGTGTTGGGTCTGGGGCGCTGAACACTGAAGCTTTCTTT.

CDR3 in amino acids: CASSIRGGVRRSGNTIYF. The CDR3 DNA follows: TGTGCCAGCAGCATCCGTGGGGGCGTCCGACGCTCTGGAAACACCATATATTTT. The chain combines TRBV5-6 with TRBJ1-3, with D possibly matching TRBD1 (6 bases). This CDR3 has 18 residues. Trimming left V 4 bases short and J 0 bases short, with 20 bases between. The V gene's germline CDR1 is SGHDT and CDR2 YYEEEE.

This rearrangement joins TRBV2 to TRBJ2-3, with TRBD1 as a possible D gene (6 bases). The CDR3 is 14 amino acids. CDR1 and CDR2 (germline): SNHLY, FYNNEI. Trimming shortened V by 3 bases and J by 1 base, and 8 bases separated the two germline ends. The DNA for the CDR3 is TGTGCCAGCAGTGACAGGGGAGGCACAGATACGCAGTATTTT. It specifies CASSDRGGTDTQYF.

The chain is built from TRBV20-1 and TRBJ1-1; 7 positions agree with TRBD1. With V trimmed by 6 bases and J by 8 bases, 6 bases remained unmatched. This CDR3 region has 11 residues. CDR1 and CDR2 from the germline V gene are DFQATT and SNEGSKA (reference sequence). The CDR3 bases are TGCAGTGCGAACGGACAGGTCGAAGCTTTCTTT. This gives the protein CSANGQVEAFF.

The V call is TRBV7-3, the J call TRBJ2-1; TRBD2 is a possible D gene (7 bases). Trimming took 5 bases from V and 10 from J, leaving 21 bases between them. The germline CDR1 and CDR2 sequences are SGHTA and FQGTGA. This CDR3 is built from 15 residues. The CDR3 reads CASSPPGGGLREQFF. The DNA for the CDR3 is TGTGCCAGCAGCCCCCCGGGCGGGGGCTTACGAGAGCAGTTCTTC. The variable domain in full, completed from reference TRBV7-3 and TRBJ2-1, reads GAGVSQTPSNKVTEKGKYVELRCDPISGHTALYWYRQSLGQGPEFLIYFQGTGAADDSGLPNDRFFAVRPEGSVSTLKIQRTERGDSAVYLCASSPPGGGLREQFFGPGTRLTVL.

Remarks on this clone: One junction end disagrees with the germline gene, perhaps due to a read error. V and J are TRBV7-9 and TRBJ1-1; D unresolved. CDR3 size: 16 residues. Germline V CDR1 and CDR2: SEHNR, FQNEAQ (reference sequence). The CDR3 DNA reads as TGTTCCAGCAGCTTAGAGAGCTTGAGAGTGAACACTGAAGCTTTCTTT. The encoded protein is CSSSLESLRVNTEAFF.

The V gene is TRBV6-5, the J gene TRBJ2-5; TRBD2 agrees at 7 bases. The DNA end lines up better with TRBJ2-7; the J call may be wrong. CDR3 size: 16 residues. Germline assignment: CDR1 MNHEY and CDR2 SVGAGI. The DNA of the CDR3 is TGTGCCAGCAGTTACTCGAGGGCTAGCGGTGCCTACGAGCAGTACTTC. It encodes CASSYSRASGAYEQYF.

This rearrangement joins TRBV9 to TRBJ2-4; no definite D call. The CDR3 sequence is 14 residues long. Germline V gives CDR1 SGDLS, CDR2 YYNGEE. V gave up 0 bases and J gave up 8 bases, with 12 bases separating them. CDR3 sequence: CASSVVDSFDIQYF. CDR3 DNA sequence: TGTGCCAGCAGCGTAGTGGATAGCTTTGACATTCAGTACTTC.